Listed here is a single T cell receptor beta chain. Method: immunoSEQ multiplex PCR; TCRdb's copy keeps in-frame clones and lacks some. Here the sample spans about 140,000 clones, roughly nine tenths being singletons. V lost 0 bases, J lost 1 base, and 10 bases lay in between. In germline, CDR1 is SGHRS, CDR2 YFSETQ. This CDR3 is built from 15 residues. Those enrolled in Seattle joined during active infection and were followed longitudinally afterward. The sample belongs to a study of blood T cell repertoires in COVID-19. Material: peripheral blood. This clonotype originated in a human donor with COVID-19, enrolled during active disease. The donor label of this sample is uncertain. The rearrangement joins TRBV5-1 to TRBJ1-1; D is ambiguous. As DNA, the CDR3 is TGCGCCAGCAGCTTGGAACTGGGGAGGAACACTGAAGCTTTCTTT. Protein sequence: CASSLELGRNTEAFF.